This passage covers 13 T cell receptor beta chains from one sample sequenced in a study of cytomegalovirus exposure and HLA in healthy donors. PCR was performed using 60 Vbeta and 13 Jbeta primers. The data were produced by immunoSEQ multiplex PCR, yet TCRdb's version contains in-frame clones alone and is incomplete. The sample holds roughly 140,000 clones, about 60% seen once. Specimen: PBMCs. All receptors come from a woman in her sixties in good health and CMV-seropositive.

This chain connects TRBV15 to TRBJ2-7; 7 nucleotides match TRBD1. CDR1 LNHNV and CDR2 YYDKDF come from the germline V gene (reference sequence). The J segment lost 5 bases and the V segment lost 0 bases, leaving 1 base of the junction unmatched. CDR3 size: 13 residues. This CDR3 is CATSRDQGDEQYF. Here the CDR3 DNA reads TGTGCCACCAGCAGAGATCAGGGGGACGAGCAGTACTTC.

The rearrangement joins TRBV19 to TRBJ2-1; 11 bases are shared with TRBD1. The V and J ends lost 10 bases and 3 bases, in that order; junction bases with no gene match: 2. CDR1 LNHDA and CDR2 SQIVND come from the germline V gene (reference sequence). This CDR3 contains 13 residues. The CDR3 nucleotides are TGTGCCACCGGGACAGGGGGCTACAATGAGCAGTTCTTC. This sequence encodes CATGTGGYNEQFF. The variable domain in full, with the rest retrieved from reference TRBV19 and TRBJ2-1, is DGGITQSPKYLFRKEGQNVTLSCEQNLNHDAMYWYRQDPGQGLRLIYYSQIVNDFQKGDIAEGYSVSREKKESFPLTVTSAQKNPTAFYLCATGTGGYNEQFFGPGTRLTVL.

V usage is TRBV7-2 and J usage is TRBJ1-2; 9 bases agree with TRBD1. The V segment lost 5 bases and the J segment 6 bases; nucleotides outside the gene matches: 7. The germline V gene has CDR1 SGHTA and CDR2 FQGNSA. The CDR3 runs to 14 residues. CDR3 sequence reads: CASSRRDRVDGYTF. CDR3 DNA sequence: TGTGCCAGCAGCCGCCGGGACAGGGTCGATGGCTACACCTTC.

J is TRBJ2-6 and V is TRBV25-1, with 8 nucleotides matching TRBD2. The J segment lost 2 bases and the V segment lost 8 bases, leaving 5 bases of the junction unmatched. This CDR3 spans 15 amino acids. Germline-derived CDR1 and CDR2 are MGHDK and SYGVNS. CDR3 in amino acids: CASGPGGAGANVLTF. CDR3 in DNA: TGTGCCAGCGGGCCGGGGGGGGCTGGGGCCAACGTCCTGACTTTC.

The CDR3 sequence is CASSLGTEGHKAFF. The DNA for the CDR3 is TGCGCCAGCAGCTTAGGGACAGAAGGTCATAAAGCTTTCTTT. J is TRBJ1-1 and V is TRBV5-1; 7 bases are a match to TRBD1. This CDR3 is built from 14 residues. V shed 2 bases, J shed 9 bases, and the junction held 10 bases outside the gene matches. Germline CDR1 reads SGHRS; CDR2 reads YFSETQ.

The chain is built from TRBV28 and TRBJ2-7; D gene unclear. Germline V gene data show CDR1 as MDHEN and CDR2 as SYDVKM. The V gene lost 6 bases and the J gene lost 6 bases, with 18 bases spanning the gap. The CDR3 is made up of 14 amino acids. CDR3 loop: CASSYHGIGSEQYF. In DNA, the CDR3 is TGTGCCAGCAGCTACCACGGTATCGGTTCCGAGCAGTACTTC.

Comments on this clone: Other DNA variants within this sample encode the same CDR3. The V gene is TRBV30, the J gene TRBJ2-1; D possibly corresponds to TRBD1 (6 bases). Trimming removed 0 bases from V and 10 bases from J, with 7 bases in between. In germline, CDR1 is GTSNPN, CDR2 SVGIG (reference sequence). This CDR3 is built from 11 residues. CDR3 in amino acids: CAWSVRGEQFF. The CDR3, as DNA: TGTGCCTGGAGTGTAAGGGGGGAGCAGTTCTTC. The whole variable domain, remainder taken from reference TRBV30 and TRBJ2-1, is SQTIHQWPATLVQPVGSPLSLECTVEGTSNPNLYWYRQAAGRGLQLLFYSVGIGQISSEVPQNLSASRPQDRQFILSSKKLLLSDSGFYLCAWSVRGEQFFGPGTRLTVL.

Here the CDR3 reads CASSERDRAYEQYF. In DNA form, the CDR3 reads TGTGCCAGCAGTGAAAGGGACAGAGCCTACGAGCAGTACTTC. V and J are TRBV6-1 and TRBJ2-7; 7 positions match TRBD1. CDR3 length: 14 residues. V gave up 2 bases and J gave up 2 bases; unmatched junction bases: 3. Germline V gene sequence: CDR1 MNHNS, CDR2 SASEGT.

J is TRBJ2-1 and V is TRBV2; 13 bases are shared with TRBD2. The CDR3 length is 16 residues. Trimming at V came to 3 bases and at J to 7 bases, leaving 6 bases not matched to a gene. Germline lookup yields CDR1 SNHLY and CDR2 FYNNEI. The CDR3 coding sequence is TGTGCCAGCAGTGAGGGGGGACTAGCGGGACGGAATGAGCAGTTCTTC. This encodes CASSEGGLAGRNEQFF.

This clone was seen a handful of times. Here the CDR3 reads CASSLRTGSYEQYF. As DNA, the CDR3 is TGTGCCAGCAGCTTGAGGACAGGGTCCTACGAGCAGTACTTC. The V call is TRBV5-4, the J call TRBJ2-7; 8 bases map to TRBD1. The germline CDR1 and CDR2 sequences are SGHNT and YYREEE (reference sequence). The CDR3 spans 14 residues. Trimming took 1 base from V and 1 from J; bases not matched to a gene: 1.

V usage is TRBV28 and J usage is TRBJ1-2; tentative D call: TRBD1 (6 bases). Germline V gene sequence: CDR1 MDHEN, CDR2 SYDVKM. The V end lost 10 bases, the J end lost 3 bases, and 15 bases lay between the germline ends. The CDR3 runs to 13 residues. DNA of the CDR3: TGTGCCACCCAAGGGGGTGGGGACTATGGCTACACCTTC. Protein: CATQGGGDYGYTF.

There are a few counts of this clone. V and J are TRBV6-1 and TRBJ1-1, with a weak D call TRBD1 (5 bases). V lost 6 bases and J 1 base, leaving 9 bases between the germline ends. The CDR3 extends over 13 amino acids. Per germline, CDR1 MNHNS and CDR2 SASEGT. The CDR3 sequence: CASSRVPNTEAFF. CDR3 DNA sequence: TGTGCCAGCAGCAGGGTACCGAACACTGAAGCTTTCTTT.

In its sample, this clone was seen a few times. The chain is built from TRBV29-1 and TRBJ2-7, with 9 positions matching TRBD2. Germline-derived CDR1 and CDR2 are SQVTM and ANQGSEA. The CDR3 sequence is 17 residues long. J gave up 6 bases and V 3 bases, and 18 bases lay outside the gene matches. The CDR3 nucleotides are TGCAGCGTTGAGTTTCACGCAGAGGTGGCGGGAGGGCCCGAGCAGTACTTC. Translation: CSVEFHAEVAGGPEQYF.